This T cell receptor beta chain emerged from a study of OX40 agonist ivuxolimab in advanced cancers. The CDR3 is 14 amino acids. CDR1 and CDR2 (germline): MNHNS, SASEGT. The V end lost 7 bases, the J end lost 1 base, and 11 bases lay between the germline ends. Study-level points and caveats: On average, a greater number of expanded clones characterised CD8+ T cells relative to CD4+. Circulating CD4+ and CD8+ T cells showed clonal expansion by week 6 at 0.1 to 3.0 mg/kg.

The table came from immunoSEQ multiplex PCR; TCRdb's copy has only in-frame clones and leaves some out. This table holds about 64,000 clones, about 89% found once. This clone was seen more than once but under ten times. The antigen remains unidentified. The V call is TRBV6-1, the J call TRBJ1-5; maybe TRBD1 (5 bases). This clonotype originated in an adult with an advanced solid tumor such as melanoma, head and neck, liver or kidney cancer. The source material was CD4+ or CD8+ T cells sorted from blood, sampled in a trial of the OX40 agonist ivuxolimab. CDR3 protein: CASTRRVSNQPQHF. DNA of the CDR3: TGTGCCAGCACACGCAGGGTAAGCAATCAGCCCCAGCATTTT.